The T cell receptor (beta chain) under discussion was sequenced for a study of blood T cell repertoires in COVID-19. V gave up 7 bases and J gave up 4 bases, with 13 bases separating them. This CDR3 has 13 amino acids. Germline CDR1 MNHEY, CDR2 SVGAGI. Original data processing: Nucleated cell number was recorded as an estimate derived from reference gene primer amplification. The assay was immunoSEQ multiplex PCR, and TCRdb's table has in-frame clones only and misses some. Clone size and V and J calls were adopted from that table, with D and trimming inferred from the DNA. Of some 48,000 clones in the sample, 80% to 90% were seen once.

The chain joins TRBV6-5 to TRBJ2-5; possible D gene TRBD1, 5 bases. The sample consisted of peripheral blood. The TCR comes from a human donor in a cohort sampled during active COVID-19. The CDR3 reads CASKQGLGETQYF. Here the CDR3 DNA reads TGTGCCAGCAAGCAGGGTTTAGGAGAGACCCAGTACTTC.